A selection of T cell receptor beta chains follows, all from one sample in a study of memory CD4+ T cells and cytomegalovirus serostatus. Assay: immunoSEQ multiplex PCR; the TCRdb copy retains only in-frame clones and omits some. The data show about 82,000 clones, roughly 80% seen once. Sequencing was carried out using memory CD4+ T cells from blood. The receptor set was obtained from an adult in good health and CMV-seronegative. Both conserved end residues are part of each CDR3. The D gene is left open where the match is weak. Expanded clones get a size class; other rows say once, few or many, or leave the size out.

CDR3aa: CASSLEGIWTQPQHF; CDR3nt: TGCGCCAGCAGCTTGGAAGGAATATGGACTCAGCCCCAGCATTTT; j_gene: TRBJ1-5; abundance: -; d_gene: -; v_gene: TRBV5-1
CDR3aa: CASSPSSEQFF; CDR3nt: TGTGCCAGCTCACCTAGCAGTGAGCAGTTCTTC; j_gene: TRBJ2-1; abundance: -; d_gene: -; v_gene: TRBV18
CDR3aa: CASSLGDGYTF; CDR3nt: TGTGCCAGCAGCCTTGGCGATGGCTACACCTTC; j_gene: TRBJ1-2; abundance: -; d_gene: -; v_gene: TRBV6-5
CDR3aa: CASSYSMYGYTF; CDR3nt: TGTGCCAGCAGTTACTCGATGTATGGCTACACCTTC; j_gene: TRBJ1-2; abundance: -; d_gene: -; v_gene: TRBV6-5
CDR3aa: CASSSDDKNGETQYF; CDR3nt: TGTGCCAGCAGCTCCGACGACAAGAACGGGGAGACCCAGTACTTC; j_gene: TRBJ2-5; abundance: -; d_gene: -; v_gene: TRBV11-1
CDR3aa: CASSPEAVNTEAFF; CDR3nt: TGTGCCAGCAGCCCGGAGGCGGTGAACACTGAAGCTTTCTTT; j_gene: TRBJ1-1; abundance: -; d_gene: -; v_gene: TRBV11-2
CDR3aa: CASSVGGRYEQYF; CDR3nt: TGCGCCAGCAGTGTGGGGGGGCGCTACGAGCAGTACTTC; j_gene: TRBJ2-7; abundance: -; d_gene: -; v_gene: TRBV10-1
CDR3aa: CASTPWGQTTDTQYF; CDR3nt: TGTGCCAGCACCCCTTGGGGACAAACCACAGATACGCAGTATTTT; j_gene: TRBJ2-3; abundance: -; d_gene: -; v_gene: TRBV28
CDR3aa: CASSVTGGENTGELFF; CDR3nt: TGTGCCAGCAGCGTCACAGGGGGTGAGAACACCGGGGAGCTGTTTTTT; j_gene: TRBJ2-2; abundance: -; d_gene: TRBD1; v_gene: TRBV6-4
CDR3aa: CASSWDGQFNEQFF; CDR3nt: TGCGCCAGCAGCTGGGACGGACAGTTCAATGAGCAGTTCTTC; j_gene: TRBJ2-1; abundance: -; d_gene: -; v_gene: TRBV5-1
CDR3aa: CASSPGQPNSPLHF; CDR3nt: TGCGCCAGCAGCCCAGGACAGCCCAATTCACCCCTCCACTTT; j_gene: TRBJ1-6; abundance: -; d_gene: -; v_gene: TRBV5-1
CDR3aa: CASSLGQGEGYTF; CDR3nt: TGTGCCAGCAGCTTAGGACAGGGCGAAGGCTACACCTTC; j_gene: TRBJ1-2; abundance: -; d_gene: TRBD1; v_gene: TRBV11-2
CDR3aa: CASSPGTGNYGYTF; CDR3nt: TGTGCCAGCTCACCTGGAACGGGGAACTATGGCTACACCTTC; j_gene: TRBJ1-2; abundance: -; d_gene: -; v_gene: TRBV18
CDR3aa: CASSLGPGPNQPQHF; CDR3nt: TGTGCCAGCAGTTTGGGGCCAGGCCCCAATCAGCCCCAGCATTTT; j_gene: TRBJ1-5; abundance: -; d_gene: -; v_gene: TRBV5-6
CDR3aa: CAWSVLGGYGYTF; CDR3nt: TGTGCCTGGAGTGTACTCGGGGGCTATGGCTACACCTTC; j_gene: TRBJ1-2; abundance: once; d_gene: -; v_gene: TRBV30
CDR3aa: CASSLATVGSYEQYF; CDR3nt: TGTGCCAGCAGCTTAGCAACCGTGGGCTCCTACGAGCAGTACTTC; j_gene: TRBJ2-7; abundance: -; d_gene: -; v_gene: TRBV7-2
CDR3aa: CATSGVVSGELFF; CDR3nt: TGTGCCACCTCCGGGGTAGTGAGCGGGGAGCTGTTTTTT; j_gene: TRBJ2-2; abundance: -; d_gene: -; v_gene: TRBV19
CDR3aa: CASPHPLYYGYTF; CDR3nt: TGTGCCAGCCCCCACCCCCTCTACTATGGCTACACCTTC; j_gene: TRBJ1-2; abundance: -; d_gene: -; v_gene: TRBV7-9
CDR3aa: CASSLGPTTTNYGYTF; CDR3nt: TGTGCCAGCTCACTGGGGCCCACTACGACTAACTATGGCTACACCTTC; j_gene: TRBJ1-2; abundance: -; d_gene: -; v_gene: TRBV18
CDR3aa: CASSSRQGTNTGELFF; CDR3nt: TGCGCCAGCAGCTCCCGACAGGGGACGAACACCGGGGAGCTGTTTTTT; j_gene: TRBJ2-2; abundance: -; d_gene: TRBD1; v_gene: TRBV5-1
CDR3aa: CASSGGTGDPDTQYF; CDR3nt: TGTGCCAGCAGTGGGGGGACAGGGGACCCAGATACGCAGTATTTT; j_gene: TRBJ2-3; abundance: -; d_gene: TRBD1; v_gene: TRBV28
CDR3aa: CASSTGGNTEAFF; CDR3nt: TGTGCCAGCAGCACCGGGGGGAACACTGAAGCTTTCTTT; j_gene: TRBJ1-1; abundance: once; d_gene: -; v_gene: TRBV7-9
CDR3aa: CASSHVTGGDEKLFF; CDR3nt: TGTGCCAGCAGTCATGTGACAGGGGGAGATGAAAAACTGTTTTTT; j_gene: TRBJ1-4; abundance: -; d_gene: TRBD1; v_gene: TRBV6-5
CDR3aa: CASSLGTGADTQYF; CDR3nt: TGTGCCAGCAGCTTAGGGACAGGGGCAGATACGCAGTATTTT; j_gene: TRBJ2-3; abundance: once; d_gene: TRBD1; v_gene: TRBV11-3
CDR3aa: CASSEDGQGYTGELFF; CDR3nt: TGTGCCAGCAGTGAAGATGGACAGGGCTACACCGGGGAGCTGTTTTTT; j_gene: TRBJ2-2; abundance: -; d_gene: TRBD1; v_gene: TRBV2
CDR3aa: CASSISLAGGTETQYF; CDR3nt: TGTGCCAGTAGCATCTCACTAGCGGGGGGGACCGAGACCCAGTACTTC; j_gene: TRBJ2-5; abundance: -; d_gene: TRBD2; v_gene: TRBV19
CDR3aa: CASSIIKGQLNTGELFF; CDR3nt: TGTGCCAGTAGTATTATAAAGGGGCAGCTGAACACCGGGGAGCTGTTTTTT; j_gene: TRBJ2-2; abundance: once; d_gene: -; v_gene: TRBV19
CDR3aa: CASRDRNHQPQHF; CDR3nt: TGTGCCAGCCGTGACAGGAACCATCAGCCCCAGCATTTT; j_gene: TRBJ1-5; abundance: few; d_gene: -; v_gene: TRBV28
CDR3aa: CASSYGSSEKLFF; CDR3nt: TGTGCCAGCAGTTACGGCAGCAGTGAAAAACTGTTTTTT; j_gene: TRBJ1-4; abundance: -; d_gene: -; v_gene: TRBV6-5
CDR3aa: CASSLRGGGTGELFF; CDR3nt: TGCGCCAGCAGTCTCCGGGGGGGCGGCACCGGGGAGCTGTTTTTT; j_gene: TRBJ2-2; abundance: -; d_gene: TRBD2; v_gene: TRBV10-2
CDR3aa: CASSITGQKEAFF; CDR3nt: TGCGCCAGCAGCATCACAGGACAGAAAGAAGCTTTCTTT; j_gene: TRBJ1-1; abundance: once; d_gene: -; v_gene: TRBV5-1
CDR3aa: CASRSGGTYEQYF; CDR3nt: TGTGCCAGCAGGTCGGGGGGAACGTACGAGCAGTACTTC; j_gene: TRBJ2-7; abundance: -; d_gene: TRBD2; v_gene: TRBV7-6
CDR3aa: CASSTHRDGSPLHF; CDR3nt: TGTGCCAGCAGTACCCACAGGGACGGTTCACCCCTCCACTTT; j_gene: TRBJ1-6; abundance: few; d_gene: -; v_gene: TRBV27
CDR3aa: CASSVVGTRGDEQFF; CDR3nt: TGTGCCAGCAGCGTAGTAGGGACCCGAGGGGATGAGCAGTTCTTC; j_gene: TRBJ2-1; abundance: -; d_gene: -; v_gene: TRBV9
CDR3aa: CASSAQGIVADTQYF; CDR3nt: TGTGCCAGCAGTGCGCAGGGAATAGTCGCAGATACGCAGTATTTT; j_gene: TRBJ2-3; abundance: -; d_gene: -; v_gene: TRBV2
CDR3aa: CASHRGRGNTIYF; CDR3nt: TGTGCCAGCCACAGGGGGCGAGGAAACACCATATATTTT; j_gene: TRBJ1-3; abundance: -; d_gene: TRBD1; v_gene: TRBV28
CDR3aa: CASSLAPTDQETQYF; CDR3nt: TGTGCCAGCAGCTTAGCCCCGACGGACCAAGAGACCCAGTACTTC; j_gene: TRBJ2-5; abundance: -; d_gene: -; v_gene: TRBV7-6
CDR3aa: CAWSLGLAGGYEQYF; CDR3nt: TGTGCCTGGAGTCTGGGACTAGCGGGGGGCTACGAGCAGTACTTC; j_gene: TRBJ2-7; abundance: few; d_gene: TRBD2; v_gene: TRBV30
CDR3aa: CASSTSGQHYEQYF; CDR3nt: TGTGCCAGCAGCACCAGCGGCCAGCACTACGAGCAGTACTTC; j_gene: TRBJ2-7; abundance: few; d_gene: -; v_gene: TRBV7-9
CDR3aa: CASSEALAGDYGYTF; CDR3nt: TGTGCCAGCAGTGAAGCCCTGGCAGGGGACTATGGCTACACCTTC; j_gene: TRBJ1-2; abundance: -; d_gene: -; v_gene: TRBV6-1
CDR3aa: CASSFRLAGADEQFF; CDR3nt: TGTGCCAGCAGCTTTCGGCTAGCGGGGGCTGATGAGCAGTTCTTC; j_gene: TRBJ2-1; abundance: -; d_gene: TRBD2; v_gene: TRBV7-2
CDR3aa: CSVSRNTEAFF; CDR3nt: TGCAGCGTATCGCGGAACACTGAAGCTTTCTTT; j_gene: TRBJ1-1; abundance: -; d_gene: -; v_gene: TRBV29-1
CDR3aa: CASSGASGGYNEQFF; CDR3nt: TGTGCCAGCAGTGGAGCTAGCGGGGGGTACAATGAGCAGTTCTTC; j_gene: TRBJ2-1; abundance: -; d_gene: TRBD2; v_gene: TRBV6-1
CDR3aa: CASSLGQSTYEQYF; CDR3nt: TGTGCCAGCAGCCTGGGACAGTCAACCTACGAGCAGTACTTC; j_gene: TRBJ2-7; abundance: -; d_gene: TRBD1; v_gene: TRBV9
CDR3aa: CAAHTPGLSWGYTF; CDR3nt: TGTGCCGCCCACACCCCCGGGCTCTCATGGGGCTACACCTTC; j_gene: TRBJ1-2; abundance: -; d_gene: -; v_gene: TRBV28
CDR3aa: CASSPDTGENTIYF; CDR3nt: TGTGCCAGCTCACCAGACACAGGGGAAAACACCATATATTTT; j_gene: TRBJ1-3; abundance: -; d_gene: TRBD1; v_gene: TRBV18
CDR3aa: CAISESGDLETQYF; CDR3nt: TGTGCCATCAGTGAGTCAGGGGATTTAGAGACCCAGTACTTC; j_gene: TRBJ2-5; abundance: -; d_gene: -; v_gene: TRBV10-3
CDR3aa: CASSLQTSGGYYEQYF; CDR3nt: TGTGCCAGCAGCCTACAGACTAGCGGGGGGTACTACGAGCAGTACTTC; j_gene: TRBJ2-7; abundance: -; d_gene: TRBD2; v_gene: TRBV7-3
CDR3aa: CASSLLGGGTDTQYF; CDR3nt: TGTGCCAGCAGCCTTCTCGGGGGTGGCACAGATACGCAGTATTTT; j_gene: TRBJ2-3; abundance: -; d_gene: -; v_gene: TRBV7-2